This entry concerns a single T cell receptor beta chain. Adults between about 18 and 95 years of age took part from some 25 US areas. This CDR3 comprises 15 residues. The germline V gene has CDR1 MNHNY and CDR2 SVGAGI (reference sequence). V was cut by 4 bases and J by 4 bases, with 14 bases left in between. This sample is drawn from a study of blood T cell repertoires in COVID-19. Across the whole study: T cells, B-cell-depleted T cells, or PBMCs supplied cDNA or gDNA.

Clones were read by immunoSEQ multiplex PCR, and TCRdb kept only the in-frame ones, dropping some. The data contain approximately 290,000 clones, 80% to 95% of them singletons. The gene calls are TRBV6-6 and TRBJ1-5; a possible D gene is TRBD1 (5 bases). The sequencing input was PBMCs or T cells enriched from blood (not recorded which). The source is a woman aged 30 to 39 who had recovered from COVID-19. The CDR3 DNA reads TGTGCCAGCAGTTGGGCGGGGGACGTGAATCAGCCCCAGCATTTT. It yields the protein CASSWAGDVNQPQHF.